In this sample, the clone carrying this T cell receptor (beta chain) turned up once. Its specificity is not known. Both 60 Vbeta primers and 13 Jbeta primers went into the PCR. TCRdb's copy holds only in-frame clones and misses some; the assay was immunoSEQ multiplex PCR. The sample comprises about 160,000 clones, roughly 80% of which are singletons, and about 0.37% rests with the top ten. The data belong to a study of cytomegalovirus exposure and HLA in healthy donors. Study-wide results and caveats: Reportedly, fewer N-insertions than the approximately 700-donor mean appeared in an Asian-associated ancestry cluster in a later analysis.

The V and J ends lost 5 bases and 5 bases respectively, with 10 bases between them. The CDR3 consists of 13 residues. Germline V gene lookup returns CDR1 SGHTA and CDR2 FQGNSA. The sequencing sample was made of PBMCs. The chain combines TRBV7-2 with TRBJ2-1; no firm D call. The receptor comes from a boy under 10 years old in good health and CMV-seronegative. The CDR3 DNA follows: TGTGCCAGCAGCCCGCCTAGAAACAATGAGCAGTTCTTC. It translates to CASSPPRNNEQFF.